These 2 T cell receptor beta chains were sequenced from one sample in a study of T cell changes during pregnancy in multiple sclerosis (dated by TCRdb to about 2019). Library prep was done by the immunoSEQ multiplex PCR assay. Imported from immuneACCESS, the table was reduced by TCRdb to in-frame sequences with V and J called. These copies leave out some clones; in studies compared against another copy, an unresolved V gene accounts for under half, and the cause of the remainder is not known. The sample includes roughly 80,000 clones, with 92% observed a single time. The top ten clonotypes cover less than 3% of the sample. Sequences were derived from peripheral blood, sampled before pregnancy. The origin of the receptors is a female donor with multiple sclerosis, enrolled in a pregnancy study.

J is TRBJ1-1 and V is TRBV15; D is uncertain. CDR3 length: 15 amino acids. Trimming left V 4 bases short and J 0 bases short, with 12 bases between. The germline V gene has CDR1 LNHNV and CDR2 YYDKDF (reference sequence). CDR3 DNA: TGTGCCACCAGCAAATTACGGTCCATGAACACTGAAGCTTTCTTT. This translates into CATSKLRSMNTEAFF.

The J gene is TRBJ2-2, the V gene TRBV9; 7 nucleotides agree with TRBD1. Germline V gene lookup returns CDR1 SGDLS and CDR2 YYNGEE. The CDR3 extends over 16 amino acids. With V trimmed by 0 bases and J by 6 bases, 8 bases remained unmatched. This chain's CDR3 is CASSVEGARPPGELFF. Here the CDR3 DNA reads TGTGCCAGCAGCGTAGAGGGGGCGAGGCCACCCGGGGAGCTGTTTTTT.